These 19 T cell receptor beta chains were sequenced from one sample in a study of cytomegalovirus exposure and HLA in healthy donors. Vbeta (60) and Jbeta (13) primers were used in the PCR. The repertoire was sequenced with immunoSEQ multiplex PCR; TCRdb's copy has only in-frame clones and lacks some. The table lists over 130,000 clones, approximately 84% of them singletons. Specimen: PBMCs. The origin of the receptors is a man aged 25 to 40 in good health and CMV-seropositive.

The gene calls are TRBV28 and TRBJ2-3; 9 bases are a match to TRBD1. Looked up from germline, CDR1 is MDHEN and CDR2 is SYDVKM. V lost 2 bases and J lost 4; bases outside the gene matches: 4. The CDR3 is 15 residues long. CDR3 sequence reads: CASSLIGTGSDTQYF. In DNA, the CDR3 is TGTGCCAGCAGTTTAATCGGGACAGGGTCAGATACGCAGTATTTT.

The rearrangement uses TRBV14 and TRBJ2-5, with D perhaps TRBD2 (6 bases). The CDR3 loop spans 13 amino acids. CDR1 SGHDN and CDR2 FVKESK come from the germline V gene. V was cut by 0 bases and J by 5 bases, with 7 bases left in between. The CDR3 loop reads CASSQDSGETQYF. The CDR3, as DNA: TGTGCCAGCAGCCAAGACAGCGGGGAGACCCAGTACTTC.

The CDR3 DNA sequence: TGTGCCATCAGTTCCCCTAGCGGGGGGCAGGAAGAGACCCAGTACTTC. Translation gives CAISSPSGGQEETQYF. The chain links TRBV10-3 to TRBJ2-5; 11 nucleotides line up with TRBD2. The V gene's germline CDR1 is ENHRY and CDR2 SYGVKD. With 5 bases clipped from V and 3 bases from J, the junction kept 8 bases outside the gene matches. The CDR3 has 16 amino acids.

This clone appeared a few times. The genes are TRBV7-2 and TRBJ2-1, with 10 bases aligning to TRBD2. From germline, CDR1 is SGHTA and CDR2 FQGNSA. The junction had 7 bases not matched to a gene; V was cut back by 4 bases and J by 7 bases. This CDR3 spans 15 amino acids. CDR3 DNA: TGTGCCAGCAGCTATTTAGCGGGGGGCAGAAATGAGCAGTTCTTC. Translation: CASSYLAGGRNEQFF.

The chain links TRBV9 to TRBJ2-3; weak D call: TRBD1 (6 bases). V dropped 2 bases and J dropped 6 bases, with 19 bases sitting between them. Germline V CDR1 and CDR2: SGDLS, YYNGEE. This CDR3 spans 16 amino acids. The CDR3 loop reads CASSVPSQGVRDTQYF. The CDR3 region has the DNA TGTGCCAGCAGCGTTCCTTCACAGGGAGTACGGGATACGCAGTATTTT.

The chain has TRBV9 and TRBJ1-2, with a possible D match to TRBD1 (5 bases). Germline V CDR1 and CDR2: SGDLS, YYNGEE. V lost 4 bases, J lost 8 bases, and 21 bases lay in between. CDR3 length: 15 amino acids. CDR3 residues: CASSPTERDFRGYTF. The CDR3 coding sequence is TGTGCCAGCAGCCCTACCGAAAGGGACTTCCGGGGCTACACCTTC. Variable domain in full (rest from reference TRBV9 and TRBJ1-2): DSGVTQTPKHLITATGQRVTLRCSPRSGDLSVYWYQQSLDQGLQFLIQYYNGEERAKGNILERFSAQQFPDLHSELNLSSLELGDSALYFCASSPTERDFRGYTFGSGTRLTVV.

This sequence joins TRBV2 and TRBJ2-7; 7 bases are shared with TRBD2. The CDR3 extends over 15 amino acids. After removal of 8 bases from V and 4 bases from J, the junction contained 14 bases not matched to a gene. Germline V lookup: CDR1 SNHLY, CDR2 FYNNEI. The CDR3 loop is CASVLVAGVSYEQYF. DNA of the CDR3: TGTGCCAGCGTTCTCGTTGCGGGAGTATCTTACGAGCAGTACTTC.

This rearrangement joins TRBV19 to TRBJ2-1; tentatively, D is TRBD2 (6 bases). CDR3 length: 14 residues. Trimming removed 10 bases at V and 7 bases at J, with 20 bases between. Germline V gives CDR1 LNHDA, CDR2 SQIVND (reference sequence). The chain's CDR3 is CATLSGSPRNEQFF. The CDR3 region has the DNA TGTGCCACTCTTAGCGGCAGCCCGAGGAATGAGCAGTTCTTC.

This chain connects TRBV4-1 to TRBJ1-2, with 8 nucleotides matching TRBD1. Germline CDR1 reads MGHRA; CDR2 reads YSYEKL. Trimming cost V 4 bases and J 9 bases; bases outside gene matches: 16. The CDR3 length is 16 residues. The CDR3 here is CASSPTGGQGQLRYTF. The CDR3 DNA reads as TGCGCCAGCAGCCCGACCGGCGGACAGGGTCAACTTCGCTACACCTTC.

The chain carries TRBV6-1 and TRBJ2-1; TRBD2 matches 9 bases. Germline V lookup: CDR1 MNHNS, CDR2 SASEGT. Unmatched junction bases numbered 7, after V lost 6 bases and J lost 4 bases. The CDR3 is 15 amino acids. The CDR3 loop is CASSRAGGPYNEQFF. CDR3 nucleotides: TGTGCCAGCAGCCGAGCGGGGGGACCATACAATGAGCAGTTCTTC.

This clone occurred once. The chain uses TRBV27 and TRBJ2-2; 7 positions match TRBD2. Per germline, CDR1 MNHEY and CDR2 SMNVEV (reference sequence). The CDR3 has 16 residues. The V segment lost 0 bases and the J segment 5 bases; nucleotides outside the gene matches: 6. The chain's CDR3 is CASSLSSWGGTGELFF. DNA of the CDR3: TGTGCCAGCAGTTTATCTTCGTGGGGGGGAACCGGGGAGCTGTTTTTT.

This clone was seen a few times. This chain connects TRBV10-3 to TRBJ1-1; D gene ambiguous. V gave up 2 bases and J gave up 4 bases, with 8 bases separating them. The CDR3 extends over 13 amino acids. The germline V gene has CDR1 ENHRY and CDR2 SYGVKD. CDR3 nucleotide sequence: TGTGCCATCAGTGAGGGCAGAATCACTGAAGCTTTCTTT. This encodes CAISEGRITEAFF.

The chain joins TRBV28 to TRBJ2-7, with D hard to call. Trimming removed 3 bases from V and 1 base from J, with 13 bases in between. Germline lookup yields CDR1 MDHEN and CDR2 SYDVKM. The length of the CDR3 is 15 residues. As DNA, the CDR3 is TGTGCCAGCAGTTTTATCCGCGCGGCGTCCTACGAGCAGTACTTC. Residues: CASSFIRAASYEQYF.

The chain has TRBV9 and TRBJ2-1, with 10 bases lining up with TRBD2. Germline V lookup: CDR1 SGDLS, CDR2 YYNGEE. CDR3 size: 15 residues. V shed 3 bases and J 5 bases; nucleotides not matched to a gene: 5. For the CDR3, the DNA is TGTGCCAGCAGCGAATCTAGCGGGGGCCACAATGAGCAGTTCTTC. Its translation is CASSESSGGHNEQFF.

The chain is built from TRBV5-1 and TRBJ2-2; TRBD2 might be the D (6 bases). Trimming left V 0 bases short and J 1 base short, with 10 bases between. Germline lookup yields CDR1 SGHRS and CDR2 YFSETQ. The CDR3 length is 16 residues. CDR3 amino acids: CASSLGIAENTGELFF. CDR3 coding DNA: TGCGCCAGCAGCTTGGGGATAGCGGAGAACACCGGGGAGCTGTTTTTT.

V is TRBV6-5 and J is TRBJ2-7, with TRBD1 matching over 12 bases. This CDR3 is 14 amino acids long. With 6 bases clipped from V and 5 bases from J, the junction kept 5 bases outside the gene matches. Germline loops: CDR1 MNHEY, CDR2 SVGAGI. The CDR3 protein is CASRGTGGNDEQYF. The CDR3 DNA reads TGTGCCAGCAGGGGGACAGGGGGCAACGACGAGCAGTACTTC.

The V call is TRBV5-6, the J call TRBJ1-1; TRBD1 aligns across 7 bases. Germline CDR1 is SGHDT and CDR2 is YYEEEE. CDR3 length equals 14 residues. V shed 3 bases, J shed 1 base, and the junction held 3 bases outside the gene matches. DNA for the CDR3: TGTGCCAGCAGCTCCAGGGGGTGGAACACTGAAGCTTTCTTT. Encoded protein: CASSSRGWNTEAFF.

This clone was counted a few times. The V and J genes are TRBV5-6 and TRBJ1-1; 8 bases are a match to TRBD1. The CDR3 totals 16 residues. CDR1 and CDR2 (germline): SGHDT, YYEEEE. Trimming took 2 bases from V and 4 from J; bases not matched to a gene: 10. The CDR3 DNA follows: TGTGCCAGCAGCTTTGCTATGCAGGGGGCAGGCACTGAAGCTTTCTTT. Protein sequence: CASSFAMQGAGTEAFF. Full variable domain (remainder filled in from reference TRBV5-6 and TRBJ1-1): DAGVTQSPTHLIKTRGQQVTLRCSPKSGHDTVSWYQQALGQGPQFIFQYYEEEERQRGNFPDRFSGHQFPNYSSELNVNALLLGDSALYLCASSFAMQGAGTEAFFGQGTRLTVV.

V usage is TRBV5-1 and J usage is TRBJ2-7, with a tentative D call TRBD1 (6 bases). Trimming stripped 3 bases from V and 4 bases from J, with 17 bases between. Looked up from germline, CDR1 is SGHRS and CDR2 is YFSETQ. CDR3 length: 15 residues. The CDR3 region has the DNA TGCGCCAGCAGCTGGCAGATAGCAGGGGATTACGAGCAGTACTTC. Its protein product is CASSWQIAGDYEQYF.